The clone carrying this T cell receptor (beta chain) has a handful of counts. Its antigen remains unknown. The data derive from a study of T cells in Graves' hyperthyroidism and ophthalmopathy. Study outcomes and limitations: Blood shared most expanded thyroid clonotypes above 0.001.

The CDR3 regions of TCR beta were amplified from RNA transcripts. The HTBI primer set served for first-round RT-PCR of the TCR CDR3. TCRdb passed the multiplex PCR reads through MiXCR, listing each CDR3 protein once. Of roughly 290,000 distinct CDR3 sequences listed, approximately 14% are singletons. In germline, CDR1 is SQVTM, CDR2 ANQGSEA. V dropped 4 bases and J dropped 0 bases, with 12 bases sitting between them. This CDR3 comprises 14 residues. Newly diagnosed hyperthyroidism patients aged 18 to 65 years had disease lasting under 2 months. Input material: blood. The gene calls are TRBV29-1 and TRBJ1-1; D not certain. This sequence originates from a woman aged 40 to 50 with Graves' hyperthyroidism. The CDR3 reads CSVVGQNMNTEAFF. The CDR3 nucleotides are TGCAGCGTTGTTGGCCAAAACATGAACACTGAAGCTTTCTTT.